This T cell receptor (beta chain) was captured in a study of T cells in localized non-small cell lung cancer. Here immunoSEQ multiplex PCR was the method, and the copy in TCRdb shows in-frame clones only, minus some. This table holds approximately 150,000 clones, 80% to 90% found once. This clone occurred a few times. The target antigen is unknown. Notes on the study in general: Adjacent lung exhibited a median of about 50 among the 100 most abundant tumor clones. There was higher T cell clonality in uninvolved adjacent lung than in tumor, and it was highest there.

The TCR was taken from a female donor older than 55 with stage I lung adenocarcinoma. Source: peripheral blood, taken before any cancer treatment.

The CDR3 reads CASSLVRKGSTGELFF. The CDR3 coding sequence is TGTGCCAGCAGTTTAGTGAGGAAGGGGAGCACCGGGGAGCTGTTTTTT. The rearrangement links TRBV28 to TRBJ2-2, with D tentatively TRBD1 or TRBD2 (5 bases each). With 2 bases removed from V and 4 bases from J, the gap between germline ends came to 14 bases. The CDR3 sequence is 16 residues long. CDR1 is MDHEN and CDR2 is SYDVKM in the germline V gene.